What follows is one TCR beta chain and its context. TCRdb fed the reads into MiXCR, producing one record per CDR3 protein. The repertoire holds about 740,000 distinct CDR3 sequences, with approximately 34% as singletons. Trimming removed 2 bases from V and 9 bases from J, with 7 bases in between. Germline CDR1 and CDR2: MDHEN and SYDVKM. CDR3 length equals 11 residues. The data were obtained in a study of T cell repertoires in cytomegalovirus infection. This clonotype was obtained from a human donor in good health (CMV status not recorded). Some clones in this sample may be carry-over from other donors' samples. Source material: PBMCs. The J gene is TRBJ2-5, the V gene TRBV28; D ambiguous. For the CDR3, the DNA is TGTGCCAGCAGTTTAGTTGGGTCCCAGTACTTC. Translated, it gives CASSLVGSQYF.